The next 11 T cell receptor beta chains were all read from a single sample in a study of vaccination and CD4 T cells after COVID-19. Oncomine TCR Beta short-read sequencing was applied to DNA from cultured CD4+ T cells. TCRdb analysed the PCR reads with MiXCR anew, one entry per CDR3 protein. The table lists 15,000 to 20,000 distinct CDR3 sequences, 70% of them singletons, with roughly 15% in the top ten. Their cognate antigens are unknown. Indicated treatment: approximately nine-day PBMC culture with coronavirus spike peptide pools or control peptides (ViraFEST assay). The sequenced sample consisted of CD4+ T cells from blood, cultured in vitro. Source of these receptors: a human donor who had recovered from COVID-19.

This chain uses TRBV20-1 with TRBJ1-5, with D maybe TRBD1 (6 bases). The CDR3 sequence is 16 residues long. Trimming left V 6 bases short and J 3 bases short, with 21 bases between. Germline CDR1 DFQATT, CDR2 SNEGSKA (reference sequence). The CDR3 is CSAPGPGHNFNQPQHF. CDR3 bases: TGCAGTGCCCCAGGACCGGGACATAACTTCAATCAGCCCCAGCATTTT.

This chain connects TRBV19 to TRBJ1-2; D unresolved. CDR3 length equals 14 residues. The V gene lost 1 base and the J gene lost 3 bases, with 9 bases spanning the gap. Germline V lookup: CDR1 LNHDA, CDR2 SQIVND (reference sequence). The CDR3 DNA reads TGTGCCAGTAGTATAGGAGGAGCCCACTATGGCTACACCTTC. Translating gives CASSIGGAHYGYTF.

The J gene is TRBJ1-1, the V gene TRBV30, with D tentatively TRBD1 (6 bases). Trimming pared 3 bases from V and 3 bases from J, leaving 14 bases between. The CDR3 consists of 14 residues. Per germline, CDR1 GTSNPN and CDR2 SVGIG (reference sequence). CDR3 amino acids: CAWSLTGWDTEAFF. For the CDR3, the DNA is TGTGCCTGGAGCCTAACAGGGTGGGACACTGAAGCTTTCTTT.

The CDR3 nucleotides are TGCAGTGCCTGGGACTTGATCACAGATACGCAGTATTTT. It specifies CSAWDLITDTQYF. The genes are TRBV20-1 and TRBJ2-3; the D gene is possibly TRBD2 (6 bases). Germline loops: CDR1 DFQATT, CDR2 SNEGSKA (reference sequence). Trimming removed 6 bases at V and 2 bases at J, with 12 bases between. This CDR3 spans 13 amino acids.

The genes are TRBV20-1 and TRBJ1-1; TRBD1 aligns across 8 bases. Germline lookup yields CDR1 DFQATT and CDR2 SNEGSKA (reference sequence). This CDR3 contains 17 residues. The V and J ends lost 2 bases and 1 base, in that order; junction bases with no gene match: 12. The CDR3 is CSARSGQGKGGNTEAFF. The CDR3, as DNA: TGCAGTGCTAGATCCGGACAGGGTAAAGGTGGGAACACTGAAGCTTTCTTT.

The V call is TRBV20-1, the J call TRBJ1-6; weak D call: TRBD1 (6 bases). Germline V lookup: CDR1 DFQATT, CDR2 SNEGSKA (reference sequence). Trimming removed 2 bases from V and 7 bases from J, with 18 bases in between. The CDR3 is 16 residues long. CDR3 sequence: CSARPRTDDHNSPLHF. CDR3 sequence (DNA): TGCAGTGCTAGACCCCGGACAGACGATCACAATTCACCCCTCCACTTT.

The table lists this clonotype with a few counts. V is TRBV20-1 and J is TRBJ1-5; 8 bases line up with TRBD1. The CDR3 loop spans 14 amino acids. The germline gives CDR1 DFQATT, CDR2 SNEGSKA (reference sequence). The V and J ends lost 6 bases and 5 bases, in that order; junction bases with no gene match: 9. The CDR3 loop reads CSAIDGTGDQPQHF. The CDR3 nucleotides are TGCAGTGCGATCGATGGGACAGGTGATCAGCCCCAGCATTTT.

The chain couples TRBV5-1 to TRBJ2-7, with TRBD1 as a possible D gene (6 bases). CDR3 length equals 16 residues. Per the germline V gene, CDR1 is SGHRS and CDR2 is YFSETQ. Trimming left V 5 bases short and J 3 bases short, with 21 bases between. The CDR3 nucleotides are TGCGCCAGCAGTCCCCAACCGACAGGAAGTAGCTACGAGCAGTACTTC. Residues: CASSPQPTGSSYEQYF.

The J gene is TRBJ2-1, the V gene TRBV15; 7 positions match TRBD2. Germline V gene sequence: CDR1 LNHNV, CDR2 YYDKDF (reference sequence). V was pared by 4 bases and J by 2 bases, with 5 bases of the junction left unmatched. The CDR3 loop spans 15 amino acids. The CDR3 DNA reads TGTGCCACCAGCACCGAGCGGGGTACCTACAATGAGCAGTTCTTC. Translated: CATSTERGTYNEQFF.

The gene calls are TRBV20-1 and TRBJ2-5; D may be TRBD2 (6 bases). The V gene lost 7 bases and the J gene lost 2 bases, with 14 bases spanning the gap. CDR1 is DFQATT, CDR2 SNEGSKA, per germline (reference sequence). This CDR3 has 13 amino acids. The CDR3 sequence is CSVVAGLQETQYF. CDR3 DNA: TGCAGTGTAGTGGCGGGACTTCAAGAGACCCAGTACTTC.

This clonotype has a handful of counts. The rearrangement uses TRBV24-1 and TRBJ2-5; TRBD1 aligns across 9 bases. Germline assignment: CDR1 KGHDR and CDR2 SFDVKD. V dropped 4 bases and J dropped 1; count of bases not matched to a gene: 6. The CDR3 contains 16 residues. The CDR3 sequence is CATSELGQGPQETQYF. The CDR3, as DNA: TGTGCCACCAGTGAACTCGGACAGGGGCCCCAAGAGACCCAGTACTTC.